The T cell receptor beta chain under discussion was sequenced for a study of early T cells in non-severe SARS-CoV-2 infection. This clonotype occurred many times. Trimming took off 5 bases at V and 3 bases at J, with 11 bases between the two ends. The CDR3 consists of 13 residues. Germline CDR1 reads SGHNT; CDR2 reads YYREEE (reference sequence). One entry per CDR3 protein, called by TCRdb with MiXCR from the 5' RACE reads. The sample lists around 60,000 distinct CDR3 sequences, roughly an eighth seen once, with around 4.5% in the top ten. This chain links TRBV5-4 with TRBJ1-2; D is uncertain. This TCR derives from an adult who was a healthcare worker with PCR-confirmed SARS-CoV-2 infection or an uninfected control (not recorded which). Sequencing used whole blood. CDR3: CASSVGKDYGYTF. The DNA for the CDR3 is TGTGCCAGCAGTGTAGGGAAGGACTATGGCTACACCTTC.